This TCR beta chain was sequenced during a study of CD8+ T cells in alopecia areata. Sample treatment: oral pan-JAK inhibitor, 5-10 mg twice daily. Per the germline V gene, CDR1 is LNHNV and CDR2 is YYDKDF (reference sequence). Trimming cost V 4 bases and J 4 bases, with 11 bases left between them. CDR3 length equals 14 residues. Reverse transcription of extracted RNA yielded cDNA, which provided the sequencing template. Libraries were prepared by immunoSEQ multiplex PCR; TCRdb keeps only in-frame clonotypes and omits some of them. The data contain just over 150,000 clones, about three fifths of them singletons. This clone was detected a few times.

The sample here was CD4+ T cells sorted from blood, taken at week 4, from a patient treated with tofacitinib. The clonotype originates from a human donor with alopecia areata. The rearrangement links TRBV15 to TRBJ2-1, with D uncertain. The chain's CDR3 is CATSNGWEYNEQFF. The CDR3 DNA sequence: TGTGCCACCAGCAATGGGTGGGAATACAATGAGCAGTTCTTC.